Here is one TCR beta chain with its context. Its antigen is as yet unknown. Germline V gene sequence: CDR1 SGDLS, CDR2 YYNGEE. This CDR3 is 16 amino acids long. The ends were cut back, 4 bases at V and 0 bases at J, with 14 bases in the middle. This sample stems from a study of T cell responses to AZD1222 COVID-19 vaccine. Study findings and constraints: An increase in Spike-specific TCR breadth and depth was observed after two AZD1222 doses. Donors in the cohort were predominantly white British and more often female, and clonal diversity was possibly underestimated.

Assay used: immunoSEQ multiplex PCR; TCRdb lists only in-frame clones, some missing. The sample includes around 170,000 clones, about 91% of them seen just once. This chain joins TRBV9 and TRBJ2-1, with D tentatively TRBD2 (6 bases). The TCR originated in an adult in good health. Sequences were derived from peripheral blood, sampled on day 0 of AZD1222 vaccination. CDR3 bases: TGTGCCAGCAGCTTGAGCGGGCAGAGCTCCTACAATGAGCAGTTCTTC. It codes for CASSLSGQSSYNEQFF.